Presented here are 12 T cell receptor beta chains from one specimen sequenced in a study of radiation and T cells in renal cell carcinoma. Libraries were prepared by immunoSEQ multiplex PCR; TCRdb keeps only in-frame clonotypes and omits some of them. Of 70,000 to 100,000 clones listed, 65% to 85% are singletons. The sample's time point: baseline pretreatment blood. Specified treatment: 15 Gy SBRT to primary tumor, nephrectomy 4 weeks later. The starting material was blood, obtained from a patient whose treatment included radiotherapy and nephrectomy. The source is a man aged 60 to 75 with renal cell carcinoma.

The CDR3 loop is CASSVALKPTGELFF. CDR3 coding DNA: TGTGCCAGCAGCGTAGCACTCAAGCCCACCGGGGAGCTGTTTTTT. The chain links TRBV9 to TRBJ2-2; no clear D. Trimming removed 0 bases from V and 4 bases from J, with 10 bases in between. The CDR3 is made up of 15 amino acids. Germline V CDR1 and CDR2: SGDLS, YYNGEE.

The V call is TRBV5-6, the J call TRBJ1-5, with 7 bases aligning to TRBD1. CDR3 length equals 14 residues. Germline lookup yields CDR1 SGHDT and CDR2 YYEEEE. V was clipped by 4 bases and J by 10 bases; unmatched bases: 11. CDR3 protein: CASSALTGLGPQHF. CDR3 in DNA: TGTGCCAGCAGCGCCCTGACAGGGCTCGGCCCCCAGCATTTT. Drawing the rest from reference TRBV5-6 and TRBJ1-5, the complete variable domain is DAGVTQSPTHLIKTRGQQVTLRCSPKSGHDTVSWYQQALGQGPQFIFQYYEEEERQRGNFPDRFSGHQFPNYSSELNVNALLLGDSALYLCASSALTGLGPQHFGDGTRLSIL.

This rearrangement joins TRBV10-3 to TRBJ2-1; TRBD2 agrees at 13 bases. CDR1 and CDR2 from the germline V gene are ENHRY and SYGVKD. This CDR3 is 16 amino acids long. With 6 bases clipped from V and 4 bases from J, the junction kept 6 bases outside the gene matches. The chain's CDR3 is CAISPWTSGSYNEQFF. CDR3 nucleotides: TGTGCCATCAGCCCCTGGACTAGCGGGAGTTACAATGAGCAGTTCTTC.

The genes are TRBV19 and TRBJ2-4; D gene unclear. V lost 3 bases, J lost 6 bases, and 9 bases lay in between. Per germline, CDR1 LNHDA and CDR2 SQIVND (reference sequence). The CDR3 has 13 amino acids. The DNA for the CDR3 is TGTGCCAGTAGTATCTTTGTGGGAAACATTCAGTACTTC. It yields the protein CASSIFVGNIQYF.

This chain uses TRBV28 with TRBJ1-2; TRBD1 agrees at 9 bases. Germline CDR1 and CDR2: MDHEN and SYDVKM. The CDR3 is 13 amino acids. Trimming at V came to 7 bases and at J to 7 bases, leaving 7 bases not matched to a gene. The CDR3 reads CASISRDRVGYTF. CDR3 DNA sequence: TGTGCCAGCATTAGCCGGGACAGGGTTGGCTACACCTTC.

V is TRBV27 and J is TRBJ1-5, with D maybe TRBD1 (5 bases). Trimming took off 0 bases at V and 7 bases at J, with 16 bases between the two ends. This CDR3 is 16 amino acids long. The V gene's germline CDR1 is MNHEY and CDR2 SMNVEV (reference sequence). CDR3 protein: CASSLSAGPPGQPQHF. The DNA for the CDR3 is TGTGCCAGCAGTTTATCGGCAGGGCCCCCTGGACAGCCCCAGCATTTT.

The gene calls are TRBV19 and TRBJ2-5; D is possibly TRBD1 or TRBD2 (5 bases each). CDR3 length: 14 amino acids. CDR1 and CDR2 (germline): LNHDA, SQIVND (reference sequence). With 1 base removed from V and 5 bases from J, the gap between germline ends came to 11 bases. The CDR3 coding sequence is TGTGCCAGTAGTATAGCCCAGGGAGTGGAGACCCAGTACTTC. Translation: CASSIAQGVETQYF.

This chain's CDR3 is CASTYGQDSNQPQHF. CDR3 sequence (DNA): TGTGCCAGTACCTACGGACAGGATAGCAATCAGCCCCAGCATTTT. V and J are TRBV19 and TRBJ1-5; 7 bases are shared with TRBD1. The germline CDR1 and CDR2 sequences are LNHDA and SQIVND (reference sequence). The trim removed 7 bases at V and 0 bases at J, leaving 6 bases unmatched. The CDR3 is made up of 15 amino acids.

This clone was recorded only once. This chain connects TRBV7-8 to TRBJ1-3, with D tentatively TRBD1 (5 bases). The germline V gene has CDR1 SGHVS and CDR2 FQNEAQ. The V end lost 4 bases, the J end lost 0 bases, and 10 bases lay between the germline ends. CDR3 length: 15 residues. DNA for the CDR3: TGTGCCAGCAGCTCGGGGACCCACTCTGGAAACACCATATATTTT. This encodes CASSSGTHSGNTIYF.

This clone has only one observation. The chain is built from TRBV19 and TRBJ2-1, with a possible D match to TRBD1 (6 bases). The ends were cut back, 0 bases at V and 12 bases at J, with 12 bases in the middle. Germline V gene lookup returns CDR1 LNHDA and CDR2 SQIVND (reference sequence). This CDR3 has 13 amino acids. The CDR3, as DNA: TGTGCCAGTAGTATAGATCAGGGGCTAGGGCAGTTCTTC. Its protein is CASSIDQGLGQFF.

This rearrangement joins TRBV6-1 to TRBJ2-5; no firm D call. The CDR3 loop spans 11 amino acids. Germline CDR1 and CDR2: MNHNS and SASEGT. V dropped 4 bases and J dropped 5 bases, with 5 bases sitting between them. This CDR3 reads CASSVWETQYF. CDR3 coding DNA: TGTGCCAGCAGTGTTTGGGAGACCCAGTACTTC.

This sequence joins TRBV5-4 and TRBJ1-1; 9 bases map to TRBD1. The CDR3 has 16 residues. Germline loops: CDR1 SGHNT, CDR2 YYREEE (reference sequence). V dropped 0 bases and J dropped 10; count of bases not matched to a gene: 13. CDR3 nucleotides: TGTGCCAGCAGCTTGGGTATGGACAGGGGCCGCCTCGGAGCTTTCTTT. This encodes CASSLGMDRGRLGAFF.